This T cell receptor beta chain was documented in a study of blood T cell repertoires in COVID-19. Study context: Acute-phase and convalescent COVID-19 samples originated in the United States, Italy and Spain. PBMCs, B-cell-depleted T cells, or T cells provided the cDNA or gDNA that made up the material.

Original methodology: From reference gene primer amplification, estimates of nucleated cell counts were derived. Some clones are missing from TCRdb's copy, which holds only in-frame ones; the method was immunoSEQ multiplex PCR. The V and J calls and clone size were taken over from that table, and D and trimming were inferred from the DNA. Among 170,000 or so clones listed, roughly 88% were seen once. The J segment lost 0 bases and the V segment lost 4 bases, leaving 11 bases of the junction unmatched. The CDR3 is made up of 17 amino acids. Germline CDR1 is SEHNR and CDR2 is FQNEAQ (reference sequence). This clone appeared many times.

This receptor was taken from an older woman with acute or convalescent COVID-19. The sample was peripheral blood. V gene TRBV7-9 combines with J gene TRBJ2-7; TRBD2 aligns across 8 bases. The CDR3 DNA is TGTGCCAGCAGCTCCCGGGAGCGGGGGCCTAGCTCCTACGAGCAGTACTTC. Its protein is CASSSRERGPSSYEQYF.